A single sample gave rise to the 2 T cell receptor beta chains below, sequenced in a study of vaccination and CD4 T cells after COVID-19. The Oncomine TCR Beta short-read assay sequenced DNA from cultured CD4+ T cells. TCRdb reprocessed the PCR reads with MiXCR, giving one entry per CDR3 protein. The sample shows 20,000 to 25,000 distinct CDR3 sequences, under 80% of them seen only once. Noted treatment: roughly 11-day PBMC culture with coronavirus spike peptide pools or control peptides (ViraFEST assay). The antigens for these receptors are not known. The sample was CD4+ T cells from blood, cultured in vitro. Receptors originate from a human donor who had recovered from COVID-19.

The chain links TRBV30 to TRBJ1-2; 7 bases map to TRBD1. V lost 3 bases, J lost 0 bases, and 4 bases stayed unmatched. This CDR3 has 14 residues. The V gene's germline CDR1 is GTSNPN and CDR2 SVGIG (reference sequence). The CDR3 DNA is TGTGCCTGGAGCAGACAGGGCCCTAACTATGGCTACACCTTC. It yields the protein CAWSRQGPNYGYTF. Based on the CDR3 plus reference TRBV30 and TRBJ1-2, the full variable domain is SQTIHQWPATLVQPVGSPLSLECTVEGTSNPNLYWYRQAAGRGLQLLFYSVGIGQISSEVPQNLSASRPQDRQFILSSKKLLLSDSGFYLCAWSRQGPNYGYTFGSGTRLTVV.

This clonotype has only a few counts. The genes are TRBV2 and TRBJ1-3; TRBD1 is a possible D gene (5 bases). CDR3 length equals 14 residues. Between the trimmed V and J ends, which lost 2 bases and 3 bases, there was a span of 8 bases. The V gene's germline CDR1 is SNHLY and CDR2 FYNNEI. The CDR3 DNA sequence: TGTGCCAGCAGTGAAAGACAGAGTGGAAACACCATATATTTT. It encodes CASSERQSGNTIYF.